These 17 T cell receptor beta chains were all obtained from the same sample, sequenced in a study of tumor-infiltrating lymphocytes in primary liver carcinoma. Unsorted whole blood yielded the blood RNA, and germline DNA was also extracted. Reverse transcription of 500 ng total RNA with a constant-region primer produced TCR beta cDNA. ARM-PCR was slightly modified, and three nested multiplex PCR rounds with it gave rise to the TCR beta libraries. TRBV1-TRBV30 forward and Cbeta reverse primers drove the first two roughly 10-cycle rounds. TCRdb reanalysed the multiplex PCR reads using MiXCR and keeps one entry per CDR3 protein. Among a few hundred thousand distinct CDR3 sequences, approximately 54% were seen once, and the ten largest hold about a sixth. The sample comprised peripheral blood. The receptors come from a woman in her twenties or thirties with primary liver carcinoma and hepatitis B virus infection.

V usage is TRBV12-3 or TRBV12-4 and J usage is TRBJ1-3, with 8 positions matching TRBD1. The CDR3 extends over 14 amino acids. The V and J ends lost 6 bases and 2 bases, in that order; junction bases with no gene match: 3. DNA of the CDR3: TGTGCCAGCAGAGGACAGGGCACTGGAAACACCATATATTTT. It translates to CASRGQGTGNTIYF.

The sample holds a few counts of this clonotype. V and J are TRBV12-3 or TRBV12-4 and TRBJ2-3; TRBD2 agrees at 8 bases. The V and J ends lost 6 bases and 2 bases, in that order; junction bases with no gene match: 7. The CDR3 covers 15 residues. CDR3 bases: TGTGCCAGCAGCCCGGGCGGGAGGTTCACAGATACGCAGTATTTT. Protein sequence: CASSPGGRFTDTQYF.

The chain employs TRBV2 and TRBJ2-3; TRBD1 is a possible D gene (6 bases). Deletions cut 8 bases from V and 1 base from J, with 10 bases between. This CDR3 contains 13 residues. In germline, CDR1 is SNHLY, CDR2 FYNNEI. The CDR3 reads CASRTDRTDTQYF. The CDR3 nucleotides are TGTGCCAGCCGGACAGACCGCACAGATACGCAGTATTTT.

The gene calls are TRBV7-8 and TRBJ1-1, with 7 bases lining up with TRBD1. Germline V gives CDR1 SGHVS, CDR2 FQNEAQ. The CDR3 is 18 residues long. V shed 2 bases and J 2 bases; nucleotides not matched to a gene: 14. The CDR3 DNA reads as TGTGCCAGCAGCTTAAAGTTTAACAGAAACAGGGGCAACACTGAAGCTTTCTTT. Translated, it gives CASSLKFNRNRGNTEAFF. Looking up the rest from reference TRBV7-8 and TRBJ1-1 gives the full variable domain: GAGVSQSPRYKVAKRGQDVALRCDPISGHVSLFWYQQALGQGPEFLTYFQNEAQLDKSGLPSDRFFAERPEGSVSTLKIQRTQQEDSAVYLCASSLKFNRNRGNTEAFFGQGTRLTVV.

Concerning this clonotype: The conserved phenylalanine or tryptophan normally closing the CDR3 is absent here, so this likely arose from a read error. This rearrangement joins TRBV6-1 to TRBJ1-5, with D unclear. The CDR3 has 16 residues. In germline, CDR1 is MNHNS, CDR2 SASEGT. V was shortened by 1 base and J by 0 bases, with 10 bases between the two germline ends. As DNA, the CDR3 is TGTGCCAGCAGTGAAGGGCGGCACCGTAGCAATCAGCCCCAGCATTCT. Translated: CASSEGRHRSNQPQHS.

J is TRBJ2-1 and V is TRBV6-1, with TRBD2 identical over 7 bases. Germline-derived CDR1 and CDR2 are MNHNS and SASEGT. This CDR3 comprises 17 residues. Trimming cost V 7 bases and J 8 bases; bases outside gene matches: 20. Here the CDR3 DNA reads TGTGCCAGCACCCGCCAGGACGGGGGAGGGCCAGGTTATGAGCAGTTCTTC. It specifies CASTRQDGGGPGYEQFF.

This clonotype was recorded at least ten times. The J gene is TRBJ2-3, the V gene TRBV11-3; D perhaps matches TRBD2 (5 bases). CDR1 is SGHNT, CDR2 YENEEA, per germline. With 0 bases removed from V and 5 bases from J, the gap between germline ends came to 15 bases. The CDR3 length is 16 residues. In nucleotides, the CDR3 is TGTGCCAGCAGCTTAGATCGCGATAGCGAGGAAGATACGCAGTATTTT. Residues: CASSLDRDSEEDTQYF. Combining the CDR3 with reference TRBV11-3 and TRBJ2-3 gives the whole variable domain EAGVVQSPRYKIIEKKQPVAFWCNPISGHNTLYWYLQNLGQGPELLIRYENEEAVDDSQLPKDRFSAERLKGVDSTLKIQPAELGDSAVYLCASSLDRDSEEDTQYFGPGTRLTVL.

Remarks on this clonotype: A much larger clone lies a single base off, so this may be a read error. Given the absence of the conserved phenylalanine or tryptophan at the CDR3 end, a read error is likely. The chain joins TRBV29-1 to TRBJ1-1, with unresolved D. In germline, CDR1 is SQVTM, CDR2 ANQGSEA. The CDR3 contains 12 residues. Trimming pared 3 bases from V and 1 base from J, leaving 6 bases between. The CDR3 is CSVDVQNTEAFL. The CDR3 bases are TGCAGCGTTGACGTCCAGAACACTGAAGCTTTCCTT.

Of note for this clonotype: One end of the junction does not line up with germline, which may come from a read error. V gene TRBV11-2 combines with J gene TRBJ2-1, with 8 bases aligning to TRBD2. The CDR3 consists of 15 residues. The germline gives CDR1 SGHAT, CDR2 FQNNGV. CDR3 amino acids: CASSYRTSSYNEHFF. The CDR3 DNA reads as TGTGCCAGCAGCTACCGGACTAGCTCCTACAATGAGCATTTCTTC.

The rearrangement joins TRBV30 to TRBJ1-1; the D is unclear. Germline V CDR1 and CDR2: GTSNPN, SVGIG (reference sequence). Deletions cut 3 bases from V and 10 bases from J, with 15 bases between. CDR3 size: 12 residues. CDR3 loop: CAWSAGLLGAFF. The CDR3 bases are TGTGCCTGGAGCGCCGGGCTACTTGGAGCTTTCTTT.

In this sample, this clonotype turned up many times. The CDR3 region has the DNA TGTGCCAGCAGCCGGGGACAGCTAAAAGAGACCCAGTACTTC. This translates into CASSRGQLKETQYF. The V gene is TRBV11-2, the J gene TRBJ2-5, with 7 bases that match TRBD1. In germline, CDR1 is SGHAT, CDR2 FQNNGV. The J segment lost 3 bases and the V segment lost 5 bases, leaving 6 bases of the junction unmatched. The CDR3 is 14 residues long.

By proportion, this clonotype is medium-sized. The chain uses TRBV11-2 and TRBJ2-7; tentative D call: TRBD1 (7 bases). Germline V gene lookup returns CDR1 SGHAT and CDR2 FQNNGV. V was cut by 6 bases and J by 2 bases, with 23 bases left in between. The CDR3 spans 17 residues. In DNA, the CDR3 is TGTGCCAGCAGTATCACAGGAGGGGGCTCTTGGACCTACGAGCAGTACTTC. Protein sequence: CASSITGGGSWTYEQYF.

In DNA form, the CDR3 reads TGCAGCGGGTCAGGGGGCTGGGGAATGAACACTGAAGCTTTCTTT. It specifies CSGSGGWGMNTEAFF. V gene TRBV29-1 combines with J gene TRBJ1-1, with 8 bases identical to TRBD1. Per the germline V gene, CDR1 is SQVTM and CDR2 is ANQGSEA. V shed 7 bases, J shed 0 bases, and the junction held 10 bases outside the gene matches. CDR3 length: 15 amino acids.

Points on this clonotype: The junction shows a germline mismatch at one end, possibly a read error. This chain uses TRBV12-3 or TRBV12-4 with TRBJ1-5, with D hard to call. CDR3 length: 15 residues. CDR3: CASGSSSYRNQPQHF. DNA for the CDR3: TGTGCCAGCGGGTCGTCCTCTTATCGCAATCAGCCCCAACATTTT.

Comment on this clonotype: The germline gene is not matched at one end of the junction; a read error may be the cause. The rearrangement joins TRBV4-3 to TRBJ2-7; 9 bases agree with TRBD2. Germline lookup yields CDR1 LGHNA and CDR2 YSLEER. The CDR3 has 14 amino acids. The CDR3 region is CASNPSAGGLEQYF. Written as DNA, the CDR3 is TGCGCCAGCAATCCGTCCGCGGGAGGGCTCGAGCAGTATTTC.

About this clonotype itself: A much larger clone differs from this one at a single base, so this may be a read error. This chain links TRBV6-5 with TRBJ2-5; D gene uncertain. Trimming removed 0 bases at V and 1 base at J, with 6 bases between. The CDR3 sequence is 14 residues long. The germline gives CDR1 MNHEY, CDR2 SVGAGI. The CDR3 sequence: CASSYSSVQETQYF. The CDR3 DNA reads TGTGCCAGCAGTTACTCGTCGGTCCAAGAGACCCAGTACTTC.

This clonotype has ten or more counts. The chain recombines TRBV11-2 with TRBJ2-1; D remains ambiguous. Germline V gene lookup returns CDR1 SGHAT and CDR2 FQNNGV. CDR3 length: 14 amino acids. V was shortened by 0 bases and J by 3 bases, with 6 bases between the two germline ends. CDR3 loop: CASSLEQFYNEQFF. CDR3 nucleotide sequence: TGTGCCAGCAGCTTAGAACAGTTCTACAATGAGCAGTTCTTC. The variable domain in full, completed from reference TRBV11-2 and TRBJ2-1, reads EAGVAQSPRYKIIEKRQSVAFWCNPISGHATLYWYQQILGQGPKLLIQFQNNGVVDDSQLPKDRFSAERLKGVDSTLKIQPAKLEDSAVYLCASSLEQFYNEQFFGPGTRLTVL.